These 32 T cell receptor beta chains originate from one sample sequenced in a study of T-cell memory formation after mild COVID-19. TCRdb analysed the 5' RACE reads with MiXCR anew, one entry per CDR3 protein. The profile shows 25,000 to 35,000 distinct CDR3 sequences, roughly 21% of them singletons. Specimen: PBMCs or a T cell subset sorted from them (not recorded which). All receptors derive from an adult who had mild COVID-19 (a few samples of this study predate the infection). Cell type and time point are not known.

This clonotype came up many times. CDR3: CAWSSHGTSVNSPLHF. The CDR3 DNA follows: TGTGCCTGGAGTAGCCACGGGACGTCCGTGAATTCACCCCTCCACTTT. V usage is TRBV30 and J usage is TRBJ1-6; perhaps TRBD1 as D (5 bases). This CDR3 is 16 amino acids long. The V end lost 2 bases, the J end lost 7 bases, and 18 bases lay between the germline ends. CDR1 is GTSNPN, CDR2 SVGIG, per germline (reference sequence).

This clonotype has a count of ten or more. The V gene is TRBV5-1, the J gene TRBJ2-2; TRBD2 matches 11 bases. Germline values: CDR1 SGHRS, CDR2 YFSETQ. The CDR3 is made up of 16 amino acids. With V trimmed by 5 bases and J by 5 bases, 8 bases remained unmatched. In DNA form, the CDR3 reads TGCGCCAGCAGAGAACCTAGCGGGGGGCAAACCGGGGAGCTGTTTTTT. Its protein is CASREPSGGQTGELFF.

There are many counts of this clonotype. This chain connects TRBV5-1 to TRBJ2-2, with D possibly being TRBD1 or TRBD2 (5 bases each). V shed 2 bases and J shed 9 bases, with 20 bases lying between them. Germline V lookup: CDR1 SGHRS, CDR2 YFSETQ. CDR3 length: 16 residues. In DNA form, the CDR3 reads TGCGCCAGCAGCTTCGGTTCCAGGGACCGTAACCGGGAGCTGTTTTTT. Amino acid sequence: CASSFGSRDRNRELFF.

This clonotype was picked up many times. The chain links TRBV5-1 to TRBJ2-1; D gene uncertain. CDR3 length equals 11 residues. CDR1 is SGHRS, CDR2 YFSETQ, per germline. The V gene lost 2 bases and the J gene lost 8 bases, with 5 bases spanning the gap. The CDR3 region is CASSFSHEQFF. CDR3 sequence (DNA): TGCGCCAGCAGCTTTAGTCATGAGCAGTTCTTC.

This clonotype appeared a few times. For the CDR3, the DNA is TGTGCCAGCAGCGGAACGGGGGGGCTTAAAGATACGCAGTATTTT. This sequence encodes CASSGTGGLKDTQYF. The rearrangement links TRBV5-4 to TRBJ2-3; 8 bases map to TRBD2. V shed 4 bases, J shed 5 bases, and the junction held 9 bases outside the gene matches. CDR1 and CDR2 (germline): SGHNT, YYREEE (reference sequence). The CDR3 is 15 amino acids.

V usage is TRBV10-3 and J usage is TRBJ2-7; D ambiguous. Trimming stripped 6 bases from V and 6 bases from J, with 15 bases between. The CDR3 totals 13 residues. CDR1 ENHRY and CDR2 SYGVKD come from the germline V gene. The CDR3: CAIRTEVAREQYF. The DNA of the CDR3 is TGTGCCATCAGAACAGAGGTGGCTCGCGAGCAGTACTTC.

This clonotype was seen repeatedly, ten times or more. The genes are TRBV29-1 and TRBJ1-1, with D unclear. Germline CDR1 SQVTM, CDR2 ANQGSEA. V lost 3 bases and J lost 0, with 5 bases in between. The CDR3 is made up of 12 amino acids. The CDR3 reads CSVDLMNTEAFF. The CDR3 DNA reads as TGCAGCGTTGACCTAATGAACACTGAAGCTTTCTTT.

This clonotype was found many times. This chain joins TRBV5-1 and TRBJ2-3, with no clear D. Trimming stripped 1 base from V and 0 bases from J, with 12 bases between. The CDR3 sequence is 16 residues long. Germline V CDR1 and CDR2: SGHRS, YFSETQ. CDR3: CASSLMVRTSTDTQYF. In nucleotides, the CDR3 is TGCGCCAGCAGCTTGATGGTGAGAACTAGCACAGATACGCAGTATTTT.

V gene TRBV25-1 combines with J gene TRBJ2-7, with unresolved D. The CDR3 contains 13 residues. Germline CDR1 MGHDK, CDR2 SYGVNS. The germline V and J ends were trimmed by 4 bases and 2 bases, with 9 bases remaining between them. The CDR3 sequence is CASSGNVAYEQYF. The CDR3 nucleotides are TGTGCCAGCAGTGGAAATGTAGCCTACGAGCAGTACTTC.

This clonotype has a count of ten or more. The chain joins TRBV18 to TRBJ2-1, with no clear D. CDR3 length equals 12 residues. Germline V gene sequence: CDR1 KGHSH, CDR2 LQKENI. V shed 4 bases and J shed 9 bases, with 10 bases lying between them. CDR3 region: CASSLYSAEQFF. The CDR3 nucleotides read TGTGCCAGCTCACTTTATAGTGCTGAGCAGTTCTTC.

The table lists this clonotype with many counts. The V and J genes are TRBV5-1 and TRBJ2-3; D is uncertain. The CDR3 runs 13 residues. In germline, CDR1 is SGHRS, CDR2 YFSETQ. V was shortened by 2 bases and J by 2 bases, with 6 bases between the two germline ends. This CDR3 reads CASSFENTDTQYF. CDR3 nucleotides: TGCGCCAGCAGCTTCGAGAACACAGATACGCAGTATTTT. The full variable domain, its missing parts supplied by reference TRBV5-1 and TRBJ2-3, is KAGVTQTPRYLIKTRGQQVTLSCSPISGHRSVSWYQQTPGQGLQFLFEYFSETQRNKGNFPGRFSGRQFSNSRSEMNVSTLELGDSALYLCASSFENTDTQYFGPGTRLTVL.

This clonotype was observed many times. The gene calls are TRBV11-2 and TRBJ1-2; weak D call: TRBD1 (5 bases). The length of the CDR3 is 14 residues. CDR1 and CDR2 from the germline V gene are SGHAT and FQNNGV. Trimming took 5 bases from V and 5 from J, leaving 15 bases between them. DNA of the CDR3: TGTGCCAGCAGCACCATTAGGGAGGGGTATGGCTACACCTTC. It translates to CASSTIREGYGYTF.

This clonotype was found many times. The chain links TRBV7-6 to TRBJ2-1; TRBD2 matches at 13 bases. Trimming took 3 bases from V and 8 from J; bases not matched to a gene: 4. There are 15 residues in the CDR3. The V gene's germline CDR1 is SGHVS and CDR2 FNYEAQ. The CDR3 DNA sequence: TGTGCCAGCAGCTTTAGGACTAGCGGGAGCTATGAGCAGTTCTTC. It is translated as CASSFRTSGSYEQFF.

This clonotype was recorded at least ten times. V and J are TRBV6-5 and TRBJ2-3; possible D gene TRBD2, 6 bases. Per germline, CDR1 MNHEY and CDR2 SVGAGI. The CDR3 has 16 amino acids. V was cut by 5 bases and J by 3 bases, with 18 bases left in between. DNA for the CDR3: TGTGCCAGCAGTAACCCGTCTAGCGTAGGGACAGATACGCAGTATTTT. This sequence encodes CASSNPSSVGTDTQYF.

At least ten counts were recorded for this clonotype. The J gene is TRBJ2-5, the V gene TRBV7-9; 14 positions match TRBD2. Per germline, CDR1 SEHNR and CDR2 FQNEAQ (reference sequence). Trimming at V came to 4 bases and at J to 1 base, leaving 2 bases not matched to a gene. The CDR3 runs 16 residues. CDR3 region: CASSSGTSGGQETQYF. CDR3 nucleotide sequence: TGTGCCAGCAGCTCCGGGACTAGCGGGGGCCAAGAGACCCAGTACTTC.

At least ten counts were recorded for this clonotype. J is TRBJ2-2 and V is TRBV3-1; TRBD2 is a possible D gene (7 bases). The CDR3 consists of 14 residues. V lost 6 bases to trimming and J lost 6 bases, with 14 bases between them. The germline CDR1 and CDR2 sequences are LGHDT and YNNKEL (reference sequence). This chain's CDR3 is CASRPSGGAGELFF. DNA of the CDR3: TGTGCCAGCAGACCCTCGGGGGGCGCCGGGGAGCTGTTTTTT.

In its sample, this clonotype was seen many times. The CDR3 here is CASSPPTNLRSGYTF. The CDR3 region has the DNA TGTGCCAGCTCACCACCTACCAATCTCAGGTCAGGCTACACCTTC. This chain joins TRBV18 and TRBJ1-2; no reliable D call. This CDR3 region has 15 residues. Germline V lookup: CDR1 KGHSH, CDR2 LQKENI. Trimming pared 0 bases from V and 8 bases from J, leaving 16 bases between.

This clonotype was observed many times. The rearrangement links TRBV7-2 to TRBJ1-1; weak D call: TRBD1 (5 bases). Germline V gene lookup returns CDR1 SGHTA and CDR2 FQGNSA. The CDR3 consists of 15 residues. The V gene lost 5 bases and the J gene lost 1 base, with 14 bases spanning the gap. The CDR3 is CASSGRRQRNTEAFF. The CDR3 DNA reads TGTGCCAGCAGCGGGCGTCGACAGAGGAACACTGAAGCTTTCTTT.

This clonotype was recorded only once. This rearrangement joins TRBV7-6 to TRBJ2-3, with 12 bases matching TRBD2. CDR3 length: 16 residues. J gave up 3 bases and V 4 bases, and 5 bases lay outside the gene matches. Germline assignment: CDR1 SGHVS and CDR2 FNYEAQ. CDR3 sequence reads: CASSSSGGARTDTQYF. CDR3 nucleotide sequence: TGTGCCAGCAGCTCTAGCGGGGGGGCTAGGACAGATACGCAGTATTTT.

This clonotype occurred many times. CDR3 sequence (DNA): TGTGCCAGCAGTTTGCTGCGCACAGATACGCAGTATTTT. This translates into CASSLLRTDTQYF. The rearrangement links TRBV12-3 or TRBV12-4 to TRBJ2-3; the D is unclear. The CDR3 contains 13 residues. Trimming stripped 3 bases from V and 1 base from J, with 5 bases between.

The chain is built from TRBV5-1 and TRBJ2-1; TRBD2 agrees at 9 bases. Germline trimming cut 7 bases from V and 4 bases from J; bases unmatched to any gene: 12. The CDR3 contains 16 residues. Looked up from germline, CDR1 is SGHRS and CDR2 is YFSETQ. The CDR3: CASAEGASGVYNEQFF. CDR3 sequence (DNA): TGCGCCAGCGCTGAAGGGGCTAGCGGGGTTTACAATGAGCAGTTCTTC. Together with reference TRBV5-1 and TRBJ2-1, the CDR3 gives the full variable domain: KAGVTQTPRYLIKTRGQQVTLSCSPISGHRSVSWYQQTPGQGLQFLFEYFSETQRNKGNFPGRFSGRQFSNSRSEMNVSTLELGDSALYLCASAEGASGVYNEQFFGPGTRLTVL.

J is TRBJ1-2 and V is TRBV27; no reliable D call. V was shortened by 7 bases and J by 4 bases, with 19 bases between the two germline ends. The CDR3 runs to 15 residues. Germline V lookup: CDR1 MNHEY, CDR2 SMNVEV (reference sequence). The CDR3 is CASTLNAGSAYGYTF. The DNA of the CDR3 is TGTGCCAGCACCCTCAACGCAGGTAGCGCCTATGGCTACACCTTC.

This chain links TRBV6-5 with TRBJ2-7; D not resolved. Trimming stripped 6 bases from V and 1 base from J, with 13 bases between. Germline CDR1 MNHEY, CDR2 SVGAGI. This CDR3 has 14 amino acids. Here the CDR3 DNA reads TGTGCCAGCAGCCCAGCTGCGGAATCCTACGAGCAGTACTTC. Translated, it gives CASSPAAESYEQYF.

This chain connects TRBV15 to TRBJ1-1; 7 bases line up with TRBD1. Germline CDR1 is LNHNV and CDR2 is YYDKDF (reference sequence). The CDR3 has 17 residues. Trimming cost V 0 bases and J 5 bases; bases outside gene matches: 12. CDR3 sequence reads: CATSRDRGKGARTEAFF. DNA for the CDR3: TGTGCCACCAGCAGAGATAGGGGGAAGGGGGCGCGAACTGAAGCTTTCTTT.

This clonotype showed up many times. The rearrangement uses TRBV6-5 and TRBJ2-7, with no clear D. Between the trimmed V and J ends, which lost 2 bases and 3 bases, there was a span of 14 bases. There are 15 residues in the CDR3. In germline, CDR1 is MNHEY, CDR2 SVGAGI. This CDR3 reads CASSYTNPGLYEQYF. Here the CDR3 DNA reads TGTGCCAGCAGTTACACCAACCCTGGGCTCTACGAGCAGTACTTC.

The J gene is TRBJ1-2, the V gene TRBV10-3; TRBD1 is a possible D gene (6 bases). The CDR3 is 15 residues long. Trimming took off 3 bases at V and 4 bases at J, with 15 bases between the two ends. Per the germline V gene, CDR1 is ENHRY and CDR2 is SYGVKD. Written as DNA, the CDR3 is TGTGCCATCAGTGATAGGGGCGGACAGTCCTATGGCTACACCTTC. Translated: CAISDRGGQSYGYTF.

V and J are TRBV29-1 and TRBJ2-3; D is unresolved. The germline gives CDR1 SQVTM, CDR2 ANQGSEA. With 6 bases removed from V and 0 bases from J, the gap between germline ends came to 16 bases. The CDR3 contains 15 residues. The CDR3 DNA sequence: TGCAGCGTCGAGGCCGGAACGAGAAGCACAGATACGCAGTATTTT. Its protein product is CSVEAGTRSTDTQYF.

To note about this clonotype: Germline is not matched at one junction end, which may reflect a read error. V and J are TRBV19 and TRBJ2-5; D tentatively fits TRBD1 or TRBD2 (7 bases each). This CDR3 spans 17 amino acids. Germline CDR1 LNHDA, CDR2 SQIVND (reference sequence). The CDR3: CARSIDSGGEGGETQYF. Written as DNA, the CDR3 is TGTGCCCGTAGTATAGACTCAGGGGGGGAGGGAGGAGAGACCCAGTACTTC.

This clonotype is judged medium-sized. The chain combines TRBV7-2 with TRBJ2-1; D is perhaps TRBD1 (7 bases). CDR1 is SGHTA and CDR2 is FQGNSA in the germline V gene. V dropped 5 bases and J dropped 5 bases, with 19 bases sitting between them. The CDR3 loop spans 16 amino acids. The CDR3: CASSRHAQGGNNEQFF. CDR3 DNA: TGTGCCAGCAGCCGACATGCTCAGGGGGGAAACAATGAGCAGTTCTTC.

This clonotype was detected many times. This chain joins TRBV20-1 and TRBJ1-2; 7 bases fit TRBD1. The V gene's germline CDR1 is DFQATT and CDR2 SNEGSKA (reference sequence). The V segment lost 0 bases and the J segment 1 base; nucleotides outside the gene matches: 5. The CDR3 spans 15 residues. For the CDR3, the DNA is TGCAGTGCTAGAGACGTGACAGGGAATAACTATGGCTACACCTTC. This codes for CSARDVTGNNYGYTF.

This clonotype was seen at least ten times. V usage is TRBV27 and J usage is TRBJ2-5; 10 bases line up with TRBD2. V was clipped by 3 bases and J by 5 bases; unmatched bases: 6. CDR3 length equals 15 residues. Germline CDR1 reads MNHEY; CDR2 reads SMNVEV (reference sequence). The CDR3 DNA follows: TGTGCCAGCAGTTTGGGAAGCGGGGGGGCGGAGACCCAGTACTTC. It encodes CASSLGSGGAETQYF.

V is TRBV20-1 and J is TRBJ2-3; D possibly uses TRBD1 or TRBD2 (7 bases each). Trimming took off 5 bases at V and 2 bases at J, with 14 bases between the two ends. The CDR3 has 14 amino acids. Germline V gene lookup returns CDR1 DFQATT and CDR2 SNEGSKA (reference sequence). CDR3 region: CSASRGGDTDTQYF. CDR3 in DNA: TGCAGTGCTTCCAGGGGGGGCGACACAGATACGCAGTATTTT.